A selection of T cell receptor beta chains follows, all from one sample in a study of shared clonotypes between healthy human individuals. The method was immunoSEQ multiplex PCR; TCRdb's version includes in-frame clones alone and lacks a portion of them. The table has 950,000 to 1,200,000 clones, approximately 80% seen once. The sample comprised memory CD4+ T cells from PBMCs. The receptors were sampled from a man aged 18 to 29 in good health. Some clones in this sample may be carry-over from other donors' samples. CDR3s include the opening cysteine and the closing phenylalanine or tryptophan. D genes are given only for firm matches. Where a row states a size, it is once, few, many or the class of an expanded clone; other rows omit it.

V gene: TRBV9; clone size: .; J gene: TRBJ1-2; D gene: .; CDR3 DNA: TGTGCCAGCTCCGGGTGGTCGGGGGAAGCCTATGGCTACACCTTC; CDR3 protein: CASSGWSGEAYGYTF
V gene: TRBV5-1; clone size: .; J gene: TRBJ1-1; D gene: TRBD1; CDR3 DNA: TGCGCCAGCAGCTTCCGCGGACAGGGGGGTGAAGCTTTCTTT; CDR3 protein: CASSFRGQGGEAFF
V gene: TRBV9; clone size: .; J gene: TRBJ1-4; D gene: TRBD1; CDR3 DNA: TGTGCCAGCAGCGTGCCGGGACAGGTTGCAACTAATGAAAAACTGTTTTTT; CDR3 protein: CASSVPGQVATNEKLFF
V gene: TRBV5-4; clone size: .; J gene: TRBJ2-7; D gene: .; CDR3 DNA: TGTGCCAGCAGCTTTGGTACAGGACCTACCTACGAGCAGTACTTC; CDR3 protein: CASSFGTGPTYEQYF
V gene: TRBV30; clone size: .; J gene: TRBJ1-1; D gene: .; CDR3 DNA: TGTGCCTGGAGTGTACTAGGGCCCACTGAAGCTTTCTTT; CDR3 protein: CAWSVLGPTEAFF
V gene: TRBV11-2; clone size: .; J gene: TRBJ1-1; D gene: TRBD1; CDR3 DNA: TGTGCCAGCAGCTTAGCCGCCGGGACAGGGGTAGACACTGAAGCTTTCTTT; CDR3 protein: CASSLAAGTGVDTEAFF
V gene: TRBV15; clone size: few; J gene: TRBJ1-5; D gene: .; CDR3 DNA: TGTGCCACCAGCAGAGGGGCAGGGCGAGATCAGCCCCAGCATTTT; CDR3 protein: CATSRGAGRDQPQHF
V gene: TRBV18; clone size: .; J gene: TRBJ1-2; D gene: .; CDR3 DNA: TGTGCCAGCTCACTGCTGGGCGGGAGCAACTATGGCTACACCTTC; CDR3 protein: CASSLLGGSNYGYTF
V gene: TRBV5-1; clone size: .; J gene: TRBJ1-2; D gene: TRBD1; CDR3 DNA: TGCGCCAGCAGCTATGGACAGGGGGCCTCGGCCTATGGCTACACCTTC; CDR3 protein: CASSYGQGASAYGYTF
V gene: TRBV19; clone size: .; J gene: TRBJ2-1; D gene: .; CDR3 DNA: TGTGCCAGTAGTATAATGGGGGCCTCCTACAATGAGCAGTTCTTC; CDR3 protein: CASSIMGASYNEQFF
V gene: TRBV27; clone size: once; J gene: TRBJ2-7; D gene: .; CDR3 DNA: TGTGCCAGCAGTTTAGGGGGGGGGCGATCCTCCTACGAGCAGTACTTC; CDR3 protein: CASSLGGGRSSYEQYF
V gene: TRBV5-4; clone size: .; J gene: TRBJ1-1; D gene: TRBD1; CDR3 DNA: TGTGCCAGCAGCCTAGCTAGATCAGGGGGCGCTAAGTGGGCTTTCTTT; CDR3 protein: CASSLARSGGAKWAFF
V gene: TRBV7-8; clone size: .; J gene: TRBJ2-7; D gene: TRBD2; CDR3 DNA: TGTGCCAGCAGCTTAGTCGTTGCTAGCGGGAGGACTTTCGAGCAGTACTTC; CDR3 protein: CASSLVVASGRTFEQYF
V gene: TRBV10-3; clone size: once; J gene: TRBJ2-7; D gene: TRBD2; CDR3 DNA: TGTGCCATCAGTGCTACCAGCGGGAGGTCCTACGAGCAGTACTTC; CDR3 protein: CAISATSGRSYEQYF
V gene: TRBV7-2; clone size: .; J gene: TRBJ2-3; D gene: TRBD2; CDR3 DNA: TGTGCCAGCAGCCTCGGAATGCGGGCCGGCGGGGGGCAGTATTTT; CDR3 protein: CASSLGMRAGGGQYF
V gene: TRBV29-1; clone size: .; J gene: TRBJ2-7; D gene: .; CDR3 DNA: TGCAGCGCTAGGAGGGAGACCGCCTACGAGCAGTACTTC; CDR3 protein: CSARRETAYEQYF
V gene: TRBV6-5; clone size: once; J gene: TRBJ1-3; D gene: TRBD1; CDR3 DNA: TGTGCCAGCAGGGGGACAGGATCCTCTGGAAACACCATATATTTT; CDR3 protein: CASRGTGSSGNTIYF
V gene: TRBV7-2; clone size: many; J gene: TRBJ2-7; D gene: TRBD1; CDR3 DNA: TGTGCCAGCAGCCGGAGCGGGACAGGGGGCCAGCAGCAGTACTTC; CDR3 protein: CASSRSGTGGQQQYF
V gene: TRBV5-6; clone size: .; J gene: TRBJ2-7; D gene: .; CDR3 DNA: TGTGCCAGCAGCTTGCCAGCGGGTTACAACGAGCAGTACTTC; CDR3 protein: CASSLPAGYNEQYF
V gene: TRBV28; clone size: .; J gene: TRBJ2-2; D gene: .; CDR3 DNA: TGTGCCAGCAGTTTATGGACGGTTACGAACACCGGGGAGCTGTTTTTT; CDR3 protein: CASSLWTVTNTGELFF
V gene: TRBV2; clone size: .; J gene: TRBJ2-5; D gene: .; CDR3 DNA: TGTGCCAGCACCGCTCAGGGTCCGGATTATCAAGAGACCCAGTACTTC; CDR3 protein: CASTAQGPDYQETQYF
V gene: TRBV27; clone size: .; J gene: TRBJ2-7; D gene: .; CDR3 DNA: TGTGCCAGCGGAACGAAAGGGCTAGCGCTAGTCTACGAGCAGTACTTC; CDR3 protein: CASGTKGLALVYEQYF
V gene: TRBV2; clone size: .; J gene: TRBJ1-3; D gene: TRBD1; CDR3 DNA: TGTGCCAGCAGTCTTCAGGGGGTGGCTGGAAACACCATATATTTT; CDR3 protein: CASSLQGVAGNTIYF
V gene: TRBV7-3; clone size: .; J gene: TRBJ2-3; D gene: .; CDR3 DNA: TGTGCCAGCAGCCAAGGGAGCCGAGATACGCAGTATTTT; CDR3 protein: CASSQGSRDTQYF
V gene: TRBV25-1; clone size: .; J gene: TRBJ2-7; D gene: .; CDR3 DNA: TGTGCCAGCAGTGGGCAGGGAATTTACGAGCAGTACTTC; CDR3 protein: CASSGQGIYEQYF
V gene: TRBV29-1; clone size: .; J gene: TRBJ2-3; D gene: TRBD1; CDR3 DNA: TGCAGCGCTCAATCCGGGACAGGCCCCACAGATACGCAGTATTTT; CDR3 protein: CSAQSGTGPTDTQYF
V gene: TRBV5-1; clone size: .; J gene: TRBJ2-7; D gene: TRBD2; CDR3 DNA: TGCGCCAGCAGCTGGACTAGCGGGGGCTACGAGCAGTACTTC; CDR3 protein: CASSWTSGGYEQYF
V gene: TRBV10-2; clone size: .; J gene: TRBJ1-2; D gene: .; CDR3 DNA: TGCGCCAGCAGTGAGTCGGGGTCGGGTTGGGGCTACACCTTC; CDR3 protein: CASSESGSGWGYTF
V gene: TRBV5-1; clone size: .; J gene: TRBJ1-1; D gene: TRBD1; CDR3 DNA: TGCGCCAGCCGGGGACAGATGAACACTGAAGCTTTCTTT; CDR3 protein: CASRGQMNTEAFF
V gene: TRBV4-3; clone size: .; J gene: TRBJ1-2; D gene: .; CDR3 DNA: TGCGCCAGCAGCCCCGGCCGGGGCAGGGGAAGCTACACCTTC; CDR3 protein: CASSPGRGRGSYTF
V gene: TRBV29-1; clone size: many; J gene: TRBJ1-1; D gene: .; CDR3 DNA: TGCAGCGTTAACGAACAGGGAGTCGGCGAAGCTTTCTTT; CDR3 protein: CSVNEQGVGEAFF
V gene: TRBV28; clone size: .; J gene: TRBJ2-5; D gene: TRBD1; CDR3 DNA: TGTGCCAGCAGTCCGAGTTTACGGTGGGACAGGACTCAAGAGACCCAGTACTTC; CDR3 protein: CASSPSLRWDRTQETQYF
V gene: TRBV28; clone size: .; J gene: TRBJ1-2; D gene: .; CDR3 DNA: TGTGCCAGCAGGATGACAGTCTATGGCTACACCTTC; CDR3 protein: CASRMTVYGYTF
V gene: TRBV7-8; clone size: .; J gene: TRBJ2-5; D gene: .; CDR3 DNA: TGTGCCAGCAGCTTTCGCTTAGAGACCCAGTACTTC; CDR3 protein: CASSFRLETQYF
V gene: TRBV18; clone size: .; J gene: TRBJ2-7; D gene: TRBD1; CDR3 DNA: TGTGCCAGCTCACAGGGACAGGGGGCGCGGGAGCAGTACTTC; CDR3 protein: CASSQGQGAREQYF
V gene: TRBV18; clone size: few; J gene: TRBJ2-5; D gene: .; CDR3 DNA: TGTGCCAGCTCACCGCCGCCAGGGCGGGAGACCCAGTACTTC; CDR3 protein: CASSPPPGRETQYF
V gene: TRBV6-1; clone size: .; J gene: TRBJ2-7; D gene: .; CDR3 DNA: TGTGCCAGTCCTCCGTCGGACGGGTACCGGTACGAGCAGTACTTC; CDR3 protein: CASPPSDGYRYEQYF
V gene: TRBV7-9; clone size: .; J gene: TRBJ1-2; D gene: TRBD1; CDR3 DNA: TGTGCCAGCAGCCCACACCGGGACAGGGGGTACAACTATGGCTACACCTTC; CDR3 protein: CASSPHRDRGYNYGYTF
V gene: TRBV7-2; clone size: few; J gene: TRBJ2-7; D gene: .; CDR3 DNA: TGTGCCAGCAGCTTAGATGGCAACTACGAGCAGTACTTC; CDR3 protein: CASSLDGNYEQYF
V gene: TRBV6-5; clone size: many; J gene: TRBJ1-2; D gene: TRBD1; CDR3 DNA: TGTGCCAGCAGCCGACAGGGAACCTATGGCTACACCTTC; CDR3 protein: CASSRQGTYGYTF
V gene: TRBV10-3; clone size: .; J gene: TRBJ1-2; D gene: TRBD1; CDR3 DNA: TGTGCCATCAGTGAGTCCGGACAGGGTCGAGCGGATGGCTACACCTTC; CDR3 protein: CAISESGQGRADGYTF